The clone carrying this T cell receptor beta chain appeared a single time. The antigen remains undetermined. V lost 3 bases to trimming and J lost 4 bases, with 6 bases between them. In germline, CDR1 is GTSNPN, CDR2 SVGIG (reference sequence). This CDR3 contains 11 residues. This record comes from a study of T cell responses to AZD1222 COVID-19 vaccine. Overall study findings and caveats: Nearly half of spike-specific TCRs reportedly target unmutated variant regions. After two AZD1222 doses, spike-specific TCR breadth and depth rose versus day 0. Mostly white British, mostly female donors; authors suggested clonal diversity may be underestimated. Without day 14 samples, only post-peak T cell repertoires were studied.

Profiling relied on immunoSEQ multiplex PCR, and the TCRdb table lists in-frame clones only, not all of them. The sample has under 150,000 clones, roughly nine tenths seen once. The chain couples TRBV30 to TRBJ1-1; D gene ambiguous. The sample in question was peripheral blood, obtained 28 days after the second AZD1222 dose. The sequence came from an adult who received the AZD1222 COVID-19 vaccine. The DNA for the CDR3 is TGTGCCTGGAGGAGGTTCACTGAAGCTTTCTTT. This translates into CAWRRFTEAFF.